This entry lists 30 T cell receptor beta chains sequenced from one sample in a study of cytomegalovirus exposure and HLA in healthy donors. This PCR relied on a set of 60 Vbeta primers and 13 Jbeta primers. TCRdb's copy holds only in-frame clones and misses some; the assay was immunoSEQ multiplex PCR. The sample shows 75,000 to 85,000 clones, and about 3.8% sits with its ten largest clones. The sequenced sample consisted of PBMCs. These receptor sequences come from a man between 18 and 35 years old in good health and CMV-seropositive.

This chain connects TRBV25-1 to TRBJ2-7; D is possibly TRBD2 (6 bases). Germline V gene lookup returns CDR1 MGHDK and CDR2 SYGVNS. V was cut by 6 bases and J by 7 bases, with 19 bases left in between. This CDR3 is built from 14 residues. CDR3 nucleotide sequence: TGTGCCAGCAGCGCTCCCCCGGGAGCAAGGGAGCAGTACTTC. This encodes CASSAPPGAREQYF.

The chain is built from TRBV11-1 and TRBJ2-7, with 9 bases matching TRBD1. CDR1 SGHAT and CDR2 FQDESV come from the germline V gene (reference sequence). The CDR3 covers 16 residues. With V trimmed by 1 base and J by 3 bases, 7 bases remained unmatched. For the CDR3, the DNA is TGTGCCAGCAGCTTAGGGGGGACAGGGAAAAACTACGAGCAGTACTTC. Translation gives CASSLGGTGKNYEQYF.

The chain joins TRBV5-8 to TRBJ1-2; 8 nucleotides align to TRBD1. Germline V lookup: CDR1 SGHTS, CDR2 YDEGEE. The CDR3 has 13 residues. V dropped 2 bases and J dropped 9; count of bases not matched to a gene: 6. CDR3 residues: CASSLRQGMSYTF. The CDR3 coding sequence is TGTGCCAGCAGCTTAAGACAGGGGATGAGCTACACCTTC.

J is TRBJ1-1 and V is TRBV30, with unresolved D. Germline lookup yields CDR1 GTSNPN and CDR2 SVGIG (reference sequence). V shed 3 bases and J shed 4 bases, with 15 bases lying between them. The CDR3 spans 14 residues. The CDR3 reads CAWRLFNDPTEAFF. CDR3 DNA sequence: TGTGCCTGGAGGCTATTTAATGATCCCACTGAAGCTTTCTTT.

The V gene is TRBV6-1, the J gene TRBJ2-1, with TRBD1 identical over 7 bases. CDR3 length equals 14 residues. Unmatched junction bases numbered 11, after V lost 11 bases and J lost 4 bases. CDR1 and CDR2 from the germline V gene are MNHNS and SASEGT. DNA for the CDR3: TGTGCCGCCCTTACCGGGACAGTATACAATGAGCAGTTCTTC. Amino acids: CAALTGTVYNEQFF.

The chain uses TRBV7-6 and TRBJ2-2, with D hard to call. V dropped 3 bases and J dropped 6 bases, with 8 bases sitting between them. Germline CDR1 reads SGHVS; CDR2 reads FNYEAQ. CDR3 length equals 13 residues. CDR3 nucleotides: TGTGCCAGCAGCTTCCCCGTATCCGGGGAGCTGTTTTTT. It specifies CASSFPVSGELFF.

V and J are TRBV2 and TRBJ1-1; the D gene is possibly TRBD1 (6 bases). Trimming stripped 6 bases from V and 4 bases from J, with 12 bases between. Germline V gene data show CDR1 as SNHLY and CDR2 as FYNNEI. The CDR3 runs to 13 residues. The CDR3 spells CASRGTFSTEAFF. For the CDR3, the DNA is TGTGCCAGCAGGGGGACATTCTCCACTGAAGCTTTCTTT. The whole variable domain, remainder taken from reference TRBV2 and TRBJ1-1, is EPEVTQTPSHQVTQMGQEVILRCVPISNHLYFYWYRQILGQKVEFLVSFYNNEISEKSEIFDDQFSVERPDGSNFTLKIRSTKLEDSAMYFCASRGTFSTEAFFGQGTRLTVV.

This chain's CDR3 is CATTGTGQGNTEAFF. CDR3 bases: TGTGCCACCACCGGGACAGGGCAGGGGAACACTGAAGCTTTCTTT. The rearrangement links TRBV7-9 to TRBJ1-1; 9 nucleotides agree with TRBD1. The J segment lost 1 base and the V segment lost 10 bases, leaving 10 bases of the junction unmatched. Germline CDR1 reads SEHNR; CDR2 reads FQNEAQ (reference sequence). This CDR3 has 15 amino acids.

V gene TRBV4-1 combines with J gene TRBJ1-1, with D possibly matching TRBD1 (5 bases). Germline V CDR1 and CDR2: MGHRA, YSYEKL. There are 13 residues in the CDR3. The V and J ends lost 8 bases and 6 bases respectively, with 16 bases between them. The CDR3 coding sequence is TGCGCCAGCTCTTCGGGGGTCGGCCCTGAAGCTTTCTTT. This codes for CASSSGVGPEAFF.

The CDR3 loop reads CATSGLVRTGEDQPQHF. CDR3 DNA sequence: TGTGCCACCAGCGGGCTCGTGAGGACAGGGGAAGATCAGCCCCAGCATTTT. The rearrangement joins TRBV15 to TRBJ1-5, with TRBD1 matching over 9 bases. Germline V gene sequence: CDR1 LNHNV, CDR2 YYDKDF (reference sequence). V was clipped by 5 bases and J by 5 bases; unmatched bases: 13. This CDR3 is built from 17 residues.

The chain combines TRBV7-6 with TRBJ2-1, with D tentatively TRBD2 (5 bases). CDR3 length equals 12 residues. Per the germline V gene, CDR1 is SGHVS and CDR2 is FNYEAQ. The germline V and J ends were trimmed by 5 bases and 9 bases, with 11 bases remaining between them. In nucleotides, the CDR3 is TGTGCCAGCAGCCCTACTAGTATTGAGCAGTTCTTC. Protein product: CASSPTSIEQFF. Drawing the rest from reference TRBV7-6 and TRBJ2-1, the complete variable domain is GAGVSQSPRYKVTKRGQDVALRCDPISGHVSLYWYRQALGQGPEFLTYFNYEAQQDKSGLPNDRFSAERPEGSISTLTIQRTEQRDSAMYRCASSPTSIEQFFGPGTRLTVL.

The gene calls are TRBV7-3 and TRBJ2-6; TRBD1 matches at 10 bases. This CDR3 has 17 residues. Germline V gene lookup returns CDR1 SGHTA and CDR2 FQGTGA. V shed 6 bases, J shed 2 bases, and the junction held 7 bases outside the gene matches. The CDR3 region is CASSSGQGRTGANVLTF. The CDR3 DNA reads as TGTGCCAGCAGTTCGGGACAGGGGAGGACTGGGGCCAACGTCCTGACTTTC.

V gene TRBV7-9 combines with J gene TRBJ1-6; D remains unclear. Germline CDR1 reads SEHNR; CDR2 reads FQNEAQ (reference sequence). This CDR3 comprises 15 residues. Trimming took off 5 bases at V and 1 base at J, with 9 bases between the two ends. CDR3 sequence reads: CASSAGWSYNSPLHF. CDR3 in DNA: TGTGCCAGCAGCGCGGGGTGGTCCTATAATTCACCCCTCCACTTT. The full variable domain, with the rest looked up from reference TRBV7-9 and TRBJ1-6, is DTGVSQNPRHKITKRGQNVTFRCDPISEHNRLYWYRQTLGQGPEFLTYFQNEAQLEKSRLLSDRFSAERPKGSFSTLEIQRTEQGDSAMYLCASSAGWSYNSPLHFGNGTRLTVT.

The chain links TRBV29-1 to TRBJ2-5, with D unresolved. The V end was cut by 6 bases, the J end by 4 bases, with 12 bases between. The length of the CDR3 is 12 residues. CDR1 and CDR2 from the germline V gene are SQVTM and ANQGSEA. CDR3 sequence (DNA): TGCAGCGTCGAGGTATCCCGAGAGACCCAGTACTTC. Its protein is CSVEVSRETQYF.

The chain carries TRBV5-8 and TRBJ1-3; weak D call: TRBD1 (5 bases). The germline V gene encodes CDR1 SGHTS and CDR2 YDEGEE. The CDR3 is 16 residues long. Trimming removed 1 base at V and 0 bases at J, with 11 bases between. The CDR3 sequence is CASSLSRASSGNTIYF. The CDR3 region has the DNA TGTGCCAGCAGCTTGAGCAGGGCGAGCTCTGGAAACACCATATATTTT.

The chain has TRBV6-1 and TRBJ1-2; D not resolved. V was trimmed by 2 bases and J by 3 bases, leaving 10 bases between them. This CDR3 is 14 amino acids long. CDR1 and CDR2 (germline): MNHNS, SASEGT. The CDR3 region is CASSESEEYYGYTF. In DNA, the CDR3 is TGTGCCAGCAGTGAATCTGAAGAGTACTATGGCTACACCTTC.

The V call is TRBV19, the J call TRBJ2-5; 7 nucleotides match TRBD2. V was clipped by 2 bases and J by 4 bases; unmatched bases: 4. CDR1 and CDR2 from the germline V gene are LNHDA and SQIVND (reference sequence). The CDR3 consists of 14 residues. This CDR3 is CASSIRRGGETQYF. CDR3 DNA: TGTGCCAGTAGTATAAGACGCGGGGGAGAGACCCAGTACTTC.

V usage is TRBV28 and J usage is TRBJ1-2; 7 nucleotides agree with TRBD1. The CDR3 sequence is 16 residues long. From germline, CDR1 is MDHEN and CDR2 SYDVKM. The ends lost 5 bases at V and 8 bases at J; junction bases unmatched: 17. The CDR3 reads CASSPLGRRDREGYTF. The CDR3 DNA reads as TGTGCCAGCAGTCCCTTAGGACGACGGGACAGAGAAGGCTACACCTTC.

The rearrangement joins TRBV19 to TRBJ2-1, with TRBD1 as a possible D gene (5 bases). Per the germline V gene, CDR1 is LNHDA and CDR2 is SQIVND (reference sequence). Trimming shortened V by 3 bases and J by 7 bases, and 10 bases separated the two germline ends. The CDR3 covers 13 residues. CDR3 sequence reads: CASSIQGGNEQFF. The CDR3 coding sequence is TGTGCCAGTAGTATTCAGGGTGGTAATGAGCAGTTCTTC. The full variable domain, rest sourced from reference TRBV19 and TRBJ2-1, is DGGITQSPKYLFRKEGQNVTLSCEQNLNHDAMYWYRQDPGQGLRLIYYSQIVNDFQKGDIAEGYSVSREKKESFPLTVTSAQKNPTAFYLCASSIQGGNEQFFGPGTRLTVL.

The chain joins TRBV10-3 to TRBJ2-5; 8 bases align to TRBD2. This CDR3 has 14 residues. Losses at the gene ends were 8 bases for V and 4 bases for J; bases not matched to a gene: 9. Germline V gives CDR1 ENHRY, CDR2 SYGVKD. CDR3: CAIGERESSETQYF. The CDR3 DNA follows: TGTGCCATCGGCGAGCGGGAGAGTTCAGAGACCCAGTACTTC.

V is TRBV19 and J is TRBJ1-5; D gene unclear. Germline CDR1 and CDR2: LNHDA and SQIVND (reference sequence). This CDR3 spans 16 amino acids. V lost 2 bases to trimming and J lost 2 bases, with 13 bases between them. In DNA form, the CDR3 reads TGTGCCAGTAGTATAATGGCGGGGATAGGCAATCAGCCCCAGCATTTT. Protein product: CASSIMAGIGNQPQHF.

The chain employs TRBV6-4 and TRBJ2-1; 8 bases agree with TRBD2. Germline V gene lookup returns CDR1 MRHNA and CDR2 SNTAGT. The CDR3 is 16 amino acids. V trimming: 6 bases; J trimming: 2 bases; junction bases outside the gene matches: 9. The CDR3 DNA reads TGTGCCAGCAGCTCAGGTAGCGGGGAGGCCTACAATGAGCAGTTCTTC. It is translated as CASSSGSGEAYNEQFF.

This chain joins TRBV6-5 and TRBJ1-1, with a weak D call TRBD1 (5 bases). V gave up 5 bases and J gave up 1 base, with 11 bases separating them. The CDR3 runs 14 residues. Germline CDR1 and CDR2: MNHEY and SVGAGI. In nucleotides, the CDR3 is TGTGCCAGCAGTCCGGGACTGGGGAACACTGAAGCTTTCTTT. Translated: CASSPGLGNTEAFF.

The rearrangement links TRBV7-2 to TRBJ1-2; D unclear. Between the trimmed V and J ends, which lost 6 bases and 8 bases, there was a span of 19 bases. The germline V gene has CDR1 SGHTA and CDR2 FQGNSA. The CDR3 loop spans 14 amino acids. CDR3: CASSGVSGPWGYTF. In nucleotides, the CDR3 is TGTGCCAGCAGTGGTGTCAGTGGGCCTTGGGGCTACACCTTC.

Comments on this clone: Other nucleotide sequences in the sample specify the same CDR3. The chain is built from TRBV19 and TRBJ1-1; 7 nucleotides agree with TRBD1. This CDR3 spans 14 amino acids. The germline gives CDR1 LNHDA, CDR2 SQIVND (reference sequence). V shed 7 bases and J 0 bases; nucleotides not matched to a gene: 5. CDR3 sequence: CASTLGQLNTEAFF. The DNA of the CDR3 is TGTGCCAGTACCTTGGGACAGTTGAACACTGAAGCTTTCTTT. Full variable domain (missing parts from reference TRBV19 and TRBJ1-1): DGGITQSPKYLFRKEGQNVTLSCEQNLNHDAMYWYRQDPGQGLRLIYYSQIVNDFQKGDIAEGYSVSREKKESFPLTVTSAQKNPTAFYLCASTLGQLNTEAFFGQGTRLTVV.

The genes are TRBV6-1 and TRBJ1-5; D ambiguous. V gave up 1 base and J gave up 3 bases, with 10 bases separating them. Germline V lookup: CDR1 MNHNS, CDR2 SASEGT. The CDR3 covers 15 residues. CDR3 nucleotide sequence: TGTGCCAGCAGTGAAGGCGGCAGCAACAATCAGCCCCAGCATTTT. It encodes CASSEGGSNNQPQHF.

V usage is TRBV28 and J usage is TRBJ1-1; D may be TRBD1 (5 bases). Germline V gene sequence: CDR1 MDHEN, CDR2 SYDVKM. This CDR3 has 13 amino acids. Trimming cost V 7 bases and J 8 bases, with 17 bases left between them. CDR3: CASTPGGFTEAFF. The CDR3 DNA follows: TGTGCCAGCACCCCCGGGGGATTCACAGAAGCTTTCTTT.

This rearrangement joins TRBV30 to TRBJ1-2; maybe TRBD1 (6 bases). Germline V gene sequence: CDR1 GTSNPN, CDR2 SVGIG (reference sequence). V was pared by 3 bases and J by 5 bases, with 16 bases between. This CDR3 has 14 residues. CDR3 loop: CAWRLGGGAYGYTF. CDR3 coding DNA: TGTGCCTGGAGGCTAGGGGGGGGCGCTTATGGCTACACCTTC. The full variable domain, in which reference TRBV30 and TRBJ1-2 provide the parts outside the CDR3, is SQTIHQWPATLVQPVGSPLSLECTVEGTSNPNLYWYRQAAGRGLQLLFYSVGIGQISSEVPQNLSASRPQDRQFILSSKKLLLSDSGFYLCAWRLGGGAYGYTFGSGTRLTVV.

The J gene is TRBJ2-2, the V gene TRBV28, with D tentatively TRBD1 (6 bases). The CDR3 has 16 residues. The V end was cut by 2 bases, the J end by 5 bases, with 15 bases between. Per the germline V gene, CDR1 is MDHEN and CDR2 is SYDVKM. The CDR3 protein is CASSLRSTGKTGELFF. The CDR3 bases are TGTGCCAGCAGTTTAAGGTCCACAGGGAAAACCGGGGAGCTGTTTTTT.

The chain combines TRBV9 with TRBJ2-1, with 7 nucleotides matching TRBD2. There are 14 residues in the CDR3. Per the germline V gene, CDR1 is SGDLS and CDR2 is YYNGEE. Unmatched junction bases numbered 3, after V lost 4 bases and J lost 2 bases. CDR3 region: CASSTRGAYNEQFF. In nucleotides, the CDR3 is TGTGCCAGCAGCACCCGGGGGGCCTACAATGAGCAGTTCTTC.